The 30 T cell receptor beta chains listed next were all sequenced from one sample in a study of shared clonotypes between healthy human individuals (dated by TCRdb to about 2020). Library generation was performed with the immunoSEQ multiplex PCR assay. Imported from immuneACCESS, the table was reduced by TCRdb to in-frame sequences with V and J called. These copies leave out some clones; in studies compared against another copy, an unresolved V gene accounts for under half, and the cause of the remainder is not known. The sample yields around 350,000 clones; roughly 70% were counted once. 8% to 13% of the sample rests with the top ten. The sequenced material came from memory CD4+ T cells sorted from blood. What the cell subset or site label conveys for this sample: CD45RA-negative fraction. These receptor sequences come from a young man in good health.

The rearrangement links TRBV5-4 to TRBJ2-2; maybe TRBD1 (6 bases). Trimming left V 5 bases short and J 4 bases short, with 18 bases between. The CDR3 has 16 amino acids. Germline V gene data show CDR1 as SGHNT and CDR2 as YYREEE (reference sequence). The DNA of the CDR3 is TGTGCCAGCAGAACGATGGGGGCGGCGGGCACCGGGGAGCTGTTTTTT. Protein: CASRTMGAAGTGELFF. The full variable domain, completed using reference TRBV5-4 and TRBJ2-2, is ETGVTQSPTHLIKTRGQQVTLRCSSQSGHNTVSWYQQALGQGPQFIFQYYREEENGRGNFPPRFSGLQFPNYSSELNVNALELDDSALYLCASRTMGAAGTGELFFGEGSRLTVL.

This chain connects TRBV25-1 to TRBJ2-5; perhaps TRBD1 as D (6 bases). Germline V gene lookup returns CDR1 MGHDK and CDR2 SYGVNS. V dropped 2 bases and J dropped 2 bases, with 9 bases sitting between them. CDR3 length equals 14 residues. The chain's CDR3 is CASSEGTTQETQYF. CDR3 in DNA: TGTGCCAGCAGTGAAGGGACAACACAAGAGACCCAGTACTTC.

The CDR3 DNA follows: TGTGCCAGCAGTTTATTAGACAGCGGAAGTATAGGAACCATATATTTT. It translates to CASSLLDSGSIGTIYF. The chain uses TRBV27 and TRBJ1-3; D might be TRBD1 (5 bases). The ends were cut back, 1 base at V and 10 bases at J, with 20 bases in the middle. The CDR3 totals 16 residues. Germline-derived CDR1 and CDR2 are MNHEY and SMNVEV (reference sequence).

V gene TRBV5-1 combines with J gene TRBJ2-6; 7 bases fit TRBD1. J was trimmed by 2 bases and V by 0 bases; bases with no gene match: 5. The CDR3 is made up of 17 amino acids. The germline gives CDR1 SGHRS, CDR2 YFSETQ. CDR3 DNA: TGCGCCAGCAGCTTGGTTACAGGGGTGACTGGGGCCAACGTCCTGACTTTC. Translating it yields CASSLVTGVTGANVLTF. The full variable domain, its missing parts supplied by reference TRBV5-1 and TRBJ2-6, is KAGVTQTPRYLIKTRGQQVTLSCSPISGHRSVSWYQQTPGQGLQFLFEYFSETQRNKGNFPGRFSGRQFSNSRSEMNVSTLELGDSALYLCASSLVTGVTGANVLTFGAGSRLTVL.

J is TRBJ1-5 and V is TRBV30; D is possibly TRBD1 (5 bases). The CDR3 runs 12 residues. Trimming pared 0 bases from V and 9 bases from J, leaving 9 bases between. From germline, CDR1 is GTSNPN and CDR2 SVGIG (reference sequence). In DNA, the CDR3 is TGTGCCTGGAGTGTAGGGGTTGGGCCCCAGCATTTT. Translated, it gives CAWSVGVGPQHF.

The chain combines TRBV6-6 with TRBJ1-3; 7 positions agree with TRBD1. With 6 bases clipped from V and 10 bases from J, the junction kept 15 bases outside the gene matches. Germline CDR1 and CDR2: MNHNY and SVGAGI (reference sequence). This CDR3 comprises 15 residues. This chain's CDR3 is CASSPGTAFLPTIYF. The CDR3 DNA reads TGTGCCAGCAGCCCCGGGACAGCTTTTTTGCCGACCATATATTTT.

The rearrangement uses TRBV2 and TRBJ2-1, with D unclear. The V gene's germline CDR1 is SNHLY and CDR2 FYNNEI. V lost 1 base and J lost 5, with 12 bases in between. The CDR3 consists of 15 residues. CDR3 sequence reads: CASSEGGLSHNEQFF. CDR3 nucleotides: TGTGCCAGCAGTGAAGGGGGATTGAGCCACAATGAGCAGTTCTTC.

This chain connects TRBV2 to TRBJ1-2; D is uncertain. Germline CDR1 and CDR2: SNHLY and FYNNEI. The CDR3 is 13 residues long. Trimming cost V 2 bases and J 4 bases, with 8 bases left between them. CDR3 nucleotides: TGTGCCAGCAGTGAAAGTATAGCCTATGGCTACACCTTC. This codes for CASSESIAYGYTF.

This rearrangement joins TRBV5-1 to TRBJ2-1; 7 nucleotides align to TRBD1. The CDR3 is 16 amino acids. Trimming cost V 5 bases and J 4 bases; bases outside gene matches: 12. CDR1 and CDR2 (germline): SGHRS, YFSETQ. This CDR3 is CASSKQGNGAYNEQFF. The DNA of the CDR3 is TGCGCCAGCAGTAAACAGGGGAACGGGGCATACAATGAGCAGTTCTTC.

The rearrangement joins TRBV19 to TRBJ2-3; 11 nucleotides line up with TRBD1. J gave up 5 bases and V 8 bases, and 6 bases lay outside the gene matches. The CDR3 length is 14 residues. The germline V gene has CDR1 LNHDA and CDR2 SQIVND (reference sequence). CDR3 region: CASRDRGTGDTQYF. CDR3 nucleotide sequence: TGTGCCAGTCGGGACAGGGGGACGGGAGATACGCAGTATTTT.

This chain links TRBV15 with TRBJ2-3, with a weak D call TRBD2 (5 bases). Looked up from germline, CDR1 is LNHNV and CDR2 is YYDKDF (reference sequence). Deletions cut 0 bases from V and 1 base from J, with 11 bases between. CDR3 length: 16 residues. The CDR3: CATSRDRGSGTDTQYF. The CDR3 nucleotides read TGTGCCACCAGCAGAGATCGGGGTTCCGGCACAGATACGCAGTATTTT.

The chain links TRBV7-2 to TRBJ2-7; 7 nucleotides align to TRBD2. Germline trimming cut 5 bases from V and 5 bases from J; bases unmatched to any gene: 12. CDR3 length: 15 residues. Germline assignment: CDR1 SGHTA and CDR2 FQGNSA. The CDR3 region has the DNA TGTGCCAGCAGCCTTCGGACTAGGAGCTTCCACGAGCAGTACTTC. Its translation: CASSLRTRSFHEQYF.

The chain couples TRBV21-1 to TRBJ1-5; no check of the table's D call, TRBD1, against the DNA was made. TRBV21-1 is tagged as a pseudogene. CDR3 length equals 16 residues. This CDR3 is CASSSRQGDSNQPQHF. Here the CDR3 DNA reads TGTGCCAGCAGCAGCCGACAGGGGGACAGCAATCAGCCCCAGCATTTT.

This chain links TRBV29-1 with TRBJ2-2; TRBD1 might be the D (6 bases). V was shortened by 4 bases and J by 5 bases, with 17 bases between the two germline ends. CDR1 and CDR2 from the germline V gene are SQVTM and ANQGSEA. The CDR3 is made up of 15 amino acids. The DNA for the CDR3 is TGCAGCGTTGTTTGGACAGCTATGGGGACCGGGGAGCTGTTTTTT. Protein sequence: CSVVWTAMGTGELFF.

The chain carries TRBV5-4 and TRBJ2-4; D is perhaps TRBD2 (6 bases). CDR3 length equals 15 residues. Trimming pared 4 bases from V and 0 bases from J, leaving 11 bases between. Germline CDR1 is SGHNT and CDR2 is YYREEE (reference sequence). The CDR3 loop reads CASSAGGIAKNIQYF. The CDR3 nucleotides read TGTGCCAGCAGCGCCGGCGGGATAGCCAAAAACATTCAGTACTTC.

The chain combines TRBV19 with TRBJ1-5, with 11 bases lining up with TRBD1. V was clipped by 3 bases and J by 6 bases; unmatched bases: 4. Germline CDR1 LNHDA, CDR2 SQIVND (reference sequence). This CDR3 spans 15 amino acids. The CDR3 DNA follows: TGTGCCAGTAGTATTGGGACAGGGGGAGGTCAGCCCCAGCATTTT. Translating gives CASSIGTGGGQPQHF.

The CDR3 loop reads CASSYQGYSTDTQYF. CDR3 sequence (DNA): TGCGCCAGCAGCTATCAGGGATATAGCACAGATACGCAGTATTTT. The chain combines TRBV5-1 with TRBJ2-3; a weak D match, TRBD1 (5 bases). This CDR3 contains 15 residues. The germline V and J ends were trimmed by 3 bases and 0 bases, with 11 bases remaining between them. From germline, CDR1 is SGHRS and CDR2 YFSETQ.

This sequence joins TRBV5-1 and TRBJ2-3, with no clear D. There are 14 residues in the CDR3. V dropped 4 bases and J dropped 0 bases, with 9 bases sitting between them. Looked up from germline, CDR1 is SGHRS and CDR2 is YFSETQ. The CDR3 nucleotides are TGCGCCAGCAGCCCCAGTCCTAGCACAGATACGCAGTATTTT. It codes for CASSPSPSTDTQYF.

The rearrangement links TRBV6-1 to TRBJ2-7; 8 positions match TRBD2. With V trimmed by 2 bases and J by 6 bases, 6 bases remained unmatched. CDR1 MNHNS and CDR2 SASEGT come from the germline V gene. The CDR3 length is 14 residues. Here the CDR3 reads CASSEIWREVEQYF. CDR3 bases: TGTGCCAGCAGTGAAATATGGCGGGAGGTCGAGCAGTACTTC.

About this clone itself: A much bigger clone sits one base away, suggesting this may be a read error. The gene calls are TRBV29-1 and TRBJ2-3, with a tentative D call TRBD1 (5 bases). Germline CDR1 reads SQVTM; CDR2 reads ANQGSEA. Trimming took 3 bases from V and 5 from J, leaving 18 bases between them. The CDR3 extends over 15 amino acids. CDR3 sequence: CSVDGSVGVGDTQYF. CDR3 nucleotides: TGCAGCGTTGACGGCTCGGTAGGGGTTGGAGATACGCAGTATTTT.

The chain joins TRBV30 to TRBJ2-7, with TRBD1 matching over 10 bases. The V segment lost 2 bases and the J segment 3 bases; nucleotides outside the gene matches: 13. Germline values: CDR1 GTSNPN, CDR2 SVGIG (reference sequence). CDR3 size: 17 residues. The CDR3 DNA reads as TGTGCCTGGAGTCGAACCCGAGGACAGGGGGGAAGCTACGAGCAGTACTTC. Protein sequence: CAWSRTRGQGGSYEQYF.

This clone was detected a few times. This sequence joins TRBV6-1 and TRBJ1-2, with 9 bases identical to TRBD1. CDR3 length equals 16 residues. Germline V gene data show CDR1 as MNHNS and CDR2 as SASEGT. V trimming: 4 bases; J trimming: 4 bases; junction bases outside the gene matches: 10. The CDR3 DNA reads as TGTGCCAGCAGTGCACCAGCTCCGGGACAGGGCTATGGCTACACCTTC. This encodes CASSAPAPGQGYGYTF.

There are many counts of this clone. This chain joins TRBV5-1 and TRBJ2-7; the D gene is possibly TRBD1 (6 bases). Trimming took off 3 bases at V and 2 bases at J, with 12 bases between the two ends. In germline, CDR1 is SGHRS, CDR2 YFSETQ. The CDR3 is 14 residues long. The CDR3 is CASSWTVGAYEQYF. CDR3 DNA sequence: TGCGCCAGCAGCTGGACAGTAGGGGCCTACGAGCAGTACTTC.

Details on this clone: Distinct nucleotide sequences in the sample also encode this CDR3. This chain links TRBV28 with TRBJ1-1; TRBD1 might be the D (5 bases). Germline V gene data show CDR1 as MDHEN and CDR2 as SYDVKM. The CDR3 has 14 residues. Trimming took off 6 bases at V and 0 bases at J, with 11 bases between the two ends. CDR3 in amino acids: CASSPGALNTEAFF. CDR3 nucleotide sequence: TGTGCCAGCAGCCCTGGGGCCCTGAACACTGAAGCTTTCTTT. Full variable domain (missing parts from reference TRBV28 and TRBJ1-1): DVKVTQSSRYLVKRTGEKVFLECVQDMDHENMFWYRQDPGLGLRLIYFSYDVKMKEKGDIPEGYSVSREKKERFSLILESASTNQTSMYLCASSPGALNTEAFFGQGTRLTVV.

The rearrangement joins TRBV5-1 to TRBJ1-3; no clear D gene. Trimming left V 0 bases short and J 2 bases short, with 6 bases between. Germline-derived CDR1 and CDR2 are SGHRS and YFSETQ. The CDR3 extends over 14 amino acids. In nucleotides, the CDR3 is TGCGCCAGCAGCTTGGAGGTTACTGGAAACACCATATATTTT. Its protein product is CASSLEVTGNTIYF. Full variable domain (rest looked up from reference TRBV5-1 and TRBJ1-3): KAGVTQTPRYLIKTRGQQVTLSCSPISGHRSVSWYQQTPGQGLQFLFEYFSETQRNKGNFPGRFSGRQFSNSRSEMNVSTLELGDSALYLCASSLEVTGNTIYFGEGSWLTVV.

The count of this clone is one. V gene TRBV18 combines with J gene TRBJ1-5; D is unresolved. V was trimmed by 4 bases and J by 9 bases, leaving 13 bases between them. This CDR3 is 13 amino acids long. The V gene's germline CDR1 is KGHSH and CDR2 LQKENI. The chain's CDR3 is CASSRDPDAPQHF. The CDR3 bases are TGTGCCAGCTCACGAGATCCCGACGCGCCCCAGCATTTT.

This clone was found once. The chain links TRBV10-2 to TRBJ2-3; perhaps TRBD2 as D (6 bases). V gave up 11 bases and J gave up 3 bases, with 9 bases separating them. The CDR3 has 11 residues. Germline V CDR1 and CDR2: WSHSY, SAAADI. CDR3 protein: CASGGTDTQYF. The CDR3 DNA reads TGCGCCTCCGGGGGTACAGATACGCAGTATTTT.

V and J are TRBV7-9 and TRBJ2-7; either TRBD1 or TRBD2 may fit D (5 bases each). The CDR3 spans 16 residues. Trimming pared 1 base from V and 4 bases from J, leaving 17 bases between. CDR1 and CDR2 from the germline V gene are SEHNR and FQNEAQ (reference sequence). CDR3 coding DNA: TGTGCCAGCAGCTTAGACTTAACCGGGACGGGGTACGAGCAGTACTTC. Amino acids: CASSLDLTGTGYEQYF.

Notes on this clone: The same CDR3 can be traced to other DNA sequences in this sample. The V and J genes are TRBV19 and TRBJ2-7; D is perhaps TRBD1 (6 bases). Germline loops: CDR1 LNHDA, CDR2 SQIVND (reference sequence). V lost 6 bases to trimming and J lost 4 bases, with 10 bases between them. The CDR3 extends over 12 amino acids. As DNA, the CDR3 is TGTGCCAGTAGCCAACAGGGATACGAGCAGTACTTC. Encoded protein: CASSQQGYEQYF.

The rearrangement joins TRBV5-1 to TRBJ2-7; 9 bases line up with TRBD1. The CDR3 runs 14 residues. The ends lost 0 bases at V and 5 bases at J; junction bases unmatched: 3. Germline assignment: CDR1 SGHRS and CDR2 YFSETQ. The CDR3 DNA reads TGCGCCAGCAGCTTGGTGGGACAGGGCCACGAGCAGTACTTC. Translated: CASSLVGQGHEQYF.